This TCR beta chain was profiled in a study of OX40 agonist ivuxolimab in advanced cancers. General study points: Averaging showed that CD8+ T cells had more expanded clones than CD4+ did.

Drawing of blood for sampling happened at baseline, at cycle 4 day 1, and at cycle 7 day 1. Measured with immunoSEQ multiplex PCR; TCRdb has only the in-frame clones, and not every one. Here the sample spans about 26,000 clones, over 80% being singletons. The germline V gene has CDR1 LGHNA and CDR2 YSLEER. The CDR3 consists of 16 residues. V lost 2 bases to trimming and J lost 0 bases, with 11 bases between them. This clone was counted once. Its antigen remains unknown. The specimen was CD4+ or CD8+ T cells sorted from blood, collected in a trial of the OX40 agonist ivuxolimab. The TCR originated in an adult with an advanced solid tumor such as melanoma, head and neck, liver or kidney cancer. The chain is built from TRBV4-3 and TRBJ1-3; D not resolved. DNA for the CDR3: TGCGCCAGCAGCCAATCGATGGAGAGCTCTGGAAACACCATATATTTT. It translates to CASSQSMESSGNTIYF.